The rows below give T cell receptor beta chains drawn from one sample of a study of cytomegalovirus exposure and HLA in healthy donors. Sequencing was performed with immunoSEQ multiplex PCR; in TCRdb, only in-frame clones are kept and a portion is missing. The data hold about 82,000 clones, with approximately 80% observed a single time. The sample comprised PBMCs. The receptors were gathered from a man aged 50-60 years in good health and CMV-seronegative. The CDR3 runs from the conserved cysteine through the conserved F or W. The D gene is left open where the match is weak. Clone size is shown for a subset of rows, as once, few, many or a class of expanded clone.

DNA: TGTGCCAGCAGCGCTAATTCGGACAGGGAAGATGGCTACACCTTC; CDR3: CASSANSDREDGYTF; J: TRBJ1-2; size: NA; D: TRBD1; V: TRBV9
DNA: TGTGCCAGTAGTATAGGGGACAGGGAAGTGACTGAAGCTTTCTTT; CDR3: CASSIGDREVTEAFF; J: TRBJ1-1; size: NA; D: TRBD1; V: TRBV19
DNA: TGTGCCAGCTCGGGGACAGGGCGTGAGACCCAGTACTTC; CDR3: CASSGTGRETQYF; J: TRBJ2-5; size: NA; D: TRBD1; V: TRBV18
DNA: TGCGCCAGCAGCAGCCCTAGCGGGGAGAACACCGGGGAGCTGTTTTTT; CDR3: CASSSPSGENTGELFF; J: TRBJ2-2; size: NA; D: TRBD2; V: TRBV5-1
DNA: TGCGCCAGCAGCTTGGCCATCACATCACCCCTCCACTTT; CDR3: CASSLAITSPLHF; J: TRBJ1-6; size: NA; D: NA; V: TRBV5-1
DNA: TGTGCCAGCAGCCTGCTAGCGGGGGCGCCCTACGAGCAGTACTTC; CDR3: CASSLLAGAPYEQYF; J: TRBJ2-7; size: few; D: TRBD2; V: TRBV6-4
DNA: TGTGCCAGTAGTATAGTCGGACAGGGCGTCGACGAGCAGTACTTC; CDR3: CASSIVGQGVDEQYF; J: TRBJ2-7; size: NA; D: TRBD1; V: TRBV19
DNA: TGTGCCAGCAGCTTCCAGGAGGGACAGGGACGAGCGCAGTATTTT; CDR3: CASSFQEGQGRAQYF; J: TRBJ2-3; size: once; D: TRBD1; V: TRBV11-2
DNA: TGTGCCAGCAGCCAAGGTAGCGGGGGGCGAAACACCGGGGAGCTGTTTTTT; CDR3: CASSQGSGGRNTGELFF; J: TRBJ2-2; size: NA; D: TRBD2; V: TRBV4-2
DNA: TGTGCCAGCAGTTACAGGGGGCATGGCTACACCTTC; CDR3: CASSYRGHGYTF; J: TRBJ1-2; size: NA; D: TRBD1; V: TRBV6-5
DNA: TGTGCCAGCAGCTCCGACGGGGATACGCAGTATTTT; CDR3: CASSSDGDTQYF; J: TRBJ2-3; size: NA; D: NA; V: TRBV11-3
DNA: TGTGCCAGCAGCCAAGTCGGGGGGAACACCGGGGAGCTGTTTTTT; CDR3: CASSQVGGNTGELFF; J: TRBJ2-2; size: NA; D: NA; V: TRBV4-2
DNA: TGTGCCAGCAGTGAGGGACAGGGGACAGGGAACACTGAAGCTTTCTTT; CDR3: CASSEGQGTGNTEAFF; J: TRBJ1-1; size: many; D: TRBD1; V: TRBV6-1
DNA: TGTGCCAGCAGCATAGCCCGTCGGGATGGCTACACCTTC; CDR3: CASSIARRDGYTF; J: TRBJ1-2; size: NA; D: NA; V: TRBV2
DNA: TGTGCCAGCAGATTAGCGGCGAATCCGGGACTAGCGGGACAAGAGACCCAGTACTTC; CDR3: CASRLAANPGLAGQETQYF; J: TRBJ2-5; size: few; D: TRBD2; V: TRBV7-3
DNA: TGTGCCAGCAGCTTGGTCGGTTCGAACACTGAAGCTTTCTTT; CDR3: CASSLVGSNTEAFF; J: TRBJ1-1; size: NA; D: NA; V: TRBV5-4
DNA: TGTGCCTGGAGTGAAACCCGGGTGAGCGCCGGGGAGCTGTTTTTT; CDR3: CAWSETRVSAGELFF; J: TRBJ2-2; size: NA; D: NA; V: TRBV30
DNA: TGTGCCAGCAGTTCACCCACTGAGACTGAAGCTTTCTTT; CDR3: CASSSPTETEAFF; J: TRBJ1-1; size: NA; D: NA; V: TRBV11-2
DNA: TGTGCCTCCGCGAGGGGGTGGACAGATACGCAGTATTTT; CDR3: CASARGWTDTQYF; J: TRBJ2-3; size: once; D: NA; V: TRBV30
DNA: TGTGCCAGCAGCACGTGGGGGGGCACAGAGACCCAGTACTTC; CDR3: CASSTWGGTETQYF; J: TRBJ2-5; size: NA; D: NA; V: TRBV7-2
DNA: TGTGCCAGCAGGCAACACAGGACCGGAAACACCATATATTTT; CDR3: CASRQHRTGNTIYF; J: TRBJ1-3; size: NA; D: NA; V: TRBV28
DNA: TGTTCCAGTATGGGAGTGGGATACTACGAGCAGTACTTC; CDR3: CSSMGVGYYEQYF; J: TRBJ2-7; size: NA; D: NA; V: TRBV7-9
DNA: TGTGCCTCCTCGGACAGGGGGCCCGGCGAGCAGTACTTC; CDR3: CASSDRGPGEQYF; J: TRBJ2-7; size: NA; D: TRBD1; V: TRBV6-5
DNA: TGTGCCAGCAGTGCAGGGACATATGGCTACACCTTC; CDR3: CASSAGTYGYTF; J: TRBJ1-2; size: NA; D: NA; V: TRBV2
DNA: TGCGCCAGCAGCCAAAGCGAGAATTCACCCCTCCACTTT; CDR3: CASSQSENSPLHF; J: TRBJ1-6; size: few; D: NA; V: TRBV4-1
DNA: TGTGCCTGGAGCCAGGGTGGGGAACGGTCACCCCTCCACTTT; CDR3: CAWSQGGERSPLHF; J: TRBJ1-6; size: NA; D: NA; V: TRBV30
DNA: TGTGCCAGGACCGGGACAGTCGTGTCTGTCGATCAGCCCCAGCATTTT; CDR3: CARTGTVVSVDQPQHF; J: TRBJ1-5; size: NA; D: TRBD1; V: TRBV7-9
DNA: TGTGCCAGTAGTGCCGGGACAGCATATTCACCCCTCCACTTT; CDR3: CASSAGTAYSPLHF; J: TRBJ1-6; size: NA; D: TRBD1; V: TRBV19
DNA: TGTGCCAGCAGCTCGGGAGGGGCGGACACTGAAGCTTTCTTT; CDR3: CASSSGGADTEAFF; J: TRBJ1-1; size: NA; D: NA; V: TRBV7-6
DNA: TGTGCCAGCAGCCCCCTGGGCGGGGGCCACATTCAGTACTTC; CDR3: CASSPLGGGHIQYF; J: TRBJ2-4; size: NA; D: NA; V: TRBV7-2
DNA: TGTGCCAGCAGCTCGGGGTACGAGACCCAGTACTTC; CDR3: CASSSGYETQYF; J: TRBJ2-5; size: NA; D: NA; V: TRBV7-9
DNA: TGTGCCAGCAGCACCCTGAGACAGAGCTCCTACGAGCAGTACTTC; CDR3: CASSTLRQSSYEQYF; J: TRBJ2-7; size: NA; D: NA; V: TRBV5-6
DNA: TGTGCCAGCACACGGGGCAGGGGCGAGTTTGGTGGCTACACCTTC; CDR3: CASTRGRGEFGGYTF; J: TRBJ1-2; size: NA; D: NA; V: TRBV18
DNA: TGCGCCAGCAGCCAAGGGGTAGCGGGGGAAACGCAGTATTTT; CDR3: CASSQGVAGETQYF; J: TRBJ2-3; size: NA; D: TRBD2; V: TRBV4-3
DNA: TGTGCCTGGAAGGAGGGGCAGAGCTCCTACGAGCAGTACTTC; CDR3: CAWKEGQSSYEQYF; J: TRBJ2-7; size: NA; D: NA; V: TRBV30
DNA: TGTGCCAGCAGCCCGACAATTGCCCAAGGAAACACCATATATTTT; CDR3: CASSPTIAQGNTIYF; J: TRBJ1-3; size: NA; D: NA; V: TRBV7-2
DNA: TGTGCCTGGAGTAAAGGAACAGGGGGAGCACCCCTCCACTTT; CDR3: CAWSKGTGGAPLHF; J: TRBJ1-6; size: NA; D: TRBD1; V: TRBV30
DNA: TGTGCCAGCAGCGCAAGTAGGGGGACCCAGTACTTC; CDR3: CASSASRGTQYF; J: TRBJ2-5; size: NA; D: NA; V: TRBV7-2
DNA: TGTGCCAGCAGCAAGACTAGCGGAGATACGCAGTATTTT; CDR3: CASSKTSGDTQYF; J: TRBJ2-3; size: NA; D: TRBD2; V: TRBV7-9
DNA: TGTGCCAGCACCTGGGGGACAGGCAATCAGCCCCAGCATTTT; CDR3: CASTWGTGNQPQHF; J: TRBJ1-5; size: NA; D: TRBD1; V: TRBV5-6
DNA: TGTGCTAGCAGCATTCCGATGGGACTTCAGTACTTC; CDR3: CASSIPMGLQYF; J: TRBJ2-5; size: NA; D: NA; V: TRBV7-7
DNA: TGTGCCATCGGACAGCCGTTCTACGAGCAGTACTTC; CDR3: CAIGQPFYEQYF; J: TRBJ2-7; size: NA; D: NA; V: TRBV10-3
DNA: TGTGCCAGCAGCGCCGCAGGGGGTTCCCAGGAGACCCAGTACTTC; CDR3: CASSAAGGSQETQYF; J: TRBJ2-5; size: NA; D: TRBD1; V: TRBV11-2
DNA: TGTGCCAGCAGACAGGGACCTCTTGGAGCTTTCTTT; CDR3: CASRQGPLGAFF; J: TRBJ1-1; size: NA; D: NA; V: TRBV28
DNA: TGTGCCAGCAGCTGGGACAGGGGGGGTAATGAAAAACTGTTTTTT; CDR3: CASSWDRGGNEKLFF; J: TRBJ1-4; size: few; D: TRBD1; V: TRBV5-4
DNA: TGTGCCAGCAGCCAGGAACCCCGGGGAACTCAGCCCCAGCATTTT; CDR3: CASSQEPRGTQPQHF; J: TRBJ1-5; size: NA; D: NA; V: TRBV5-5
DNA: TGTGCCAGCAGCCGAACTAGCGGGGGGCCCTACGAGCAGTACTTC; CDR3: CASSRTSGGPYEQYF; J: TRBJ2-7; size: NA; D: TRBD2; V: TRBV7-6
DNA: TGTGCCAGCAGAGCTACCGGGGCAGATACGCAGTATTTT; CDR3: CASRATGADTQYF; J: TRBJ2-3; size: few; D: NA; V: TRBV7-9
DNA: TGTGCCAGTAGTATCCTTCTGGGAGGCTTAACTGGAAACACCATATATTTT; CDR3: CASSILLGGLTGNTIYF; J: TRBJ1-3; size: NA; D: NA; V: TRBV19
DNA: TGTGCCAGCAGCTTAGCCCCCTACACTGAAGCTTTCTTT; CDR3: CASSLAPYTEAFF; J: TRBJ1-1; size: NA; D: NA; V: TRBV11-2
DNA: TGTGCCAGCAGTGAATTAGTATTCACCGGGGAGCTGTTTTTT; CDR3: CASSELVFTGELFF; J: TRBJ2-2; size: few; D: NA; V: TRBV2
DNA: TGTTCCAGCAGCGCGTTCAGCGGGGGGGCTTCAGATACGCAGTATTTT; CDR3: CSSSAFSGGASDTQYF; J: TRBJ2-3; size: few; D: TRBD2; V: TRBV7-9
DNA: TGTGCCAGCAGTACGGGAACGCCCCTCCACTTT; CDR3: CASSTGTPLHF; J: TRBJ1-6; size: many; D: NA; V: TRBV28
DNA: TGTGCCAGCAGTTACACGGACAGGGGCACCGGGGAGCTGTTTTTT; CDR3: CASSYTDRGTGELFF; J: TRBJ2-2; size: NA; D: TRBD1; V: TRBV6-6
DNA: TGTGCCACCAGCAGCCGGAGAGTGAACACTGAAGCTTTCTTT; CDR3: CATSSRRVNTEAFF; J: TRBJ1-1; size: NA; D: NA; V: TRBV15
DNA: TGTGCCAGCAGTGGGCTCCGGGAGGAGCGGGGGAACACCGGGGAGCTGTTTTTT; CDR3: CASSGLREERGNTGELFF; J: TRBJ2-2; size: NA; D: TRBD2; V: TRBV2
DNA: TGTGCCTACCGAGGACGGACAAACACCGGGGAGCTGTTTTTT; CDR3: CAYRGRTNTGELFF; J: TRBJ2-2; size: NA; D: NA; V: TRBV30
DNA: TGTGCCAGCAGCGCCGGGACAGCAGCTACAACAACTAATGAAAAACTGTTTTTT; CDR3: CASSAGTAATTTNEKLFF; J: TRBJ1-4; size: NA; D: TRBD1; V: TRBV5-8
DNA: TGTGCCAGCATAAGGGACAGGGGGCAAACTGAAGCTTTCTTT; CDR3: CASIRDRGQTEAFF; J: TRBJ1-1; size: NA; D: TRBD1; V: TRBV2